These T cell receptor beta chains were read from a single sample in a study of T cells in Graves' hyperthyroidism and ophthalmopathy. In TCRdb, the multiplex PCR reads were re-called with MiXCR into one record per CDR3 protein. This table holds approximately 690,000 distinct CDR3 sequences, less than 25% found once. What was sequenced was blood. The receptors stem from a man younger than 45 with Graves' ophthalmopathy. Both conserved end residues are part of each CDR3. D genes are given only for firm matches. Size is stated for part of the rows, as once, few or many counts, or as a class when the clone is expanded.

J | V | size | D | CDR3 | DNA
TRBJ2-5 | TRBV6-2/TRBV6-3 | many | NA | CASSYDTTQYF | TGTGCCAGCAGTTACGACACGACCCAGTACTTC
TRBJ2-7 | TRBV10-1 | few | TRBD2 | CASSKRTSGNFEQYF | TGCGCCAGCAGTAAACGGACTAGCGGGAATTTCGAGCAGTACTTC
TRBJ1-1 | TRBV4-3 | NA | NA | CASSQGGTRAAFF | TGCGCCAGCAGCCAAGGGGGTACTAGGGCTGCTTTCTTT
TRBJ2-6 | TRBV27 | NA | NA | CASSPVSGANVLTF | TGTGCCAGCAGTCCCGTCTCTGGGGCCAACGTCCTGACTTTC
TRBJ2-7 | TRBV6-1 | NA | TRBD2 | CASRGGGAGSTYEQYF | TGTGCCAGCCGGGGGGGGGGAGCGGGAAGCACCTACGAGCAGTACTTC
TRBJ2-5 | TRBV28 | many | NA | CASRPGGTYQETQYF | TGTGCCAGCAGGCCAGGGGGGACCTACCAAGAGACCCAGTACTTC
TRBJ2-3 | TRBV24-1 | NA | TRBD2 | CATGTSGMSDTQYF | TGTGCCACCGGGACTAGCGGGATGTCAGATACGCAGTATTTT
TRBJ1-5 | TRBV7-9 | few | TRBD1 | CASSAPGTGNQPQHF | TGTGCCAGCAGCGCTCCCGGGACAGGCAATCAGCCCCAGCATTTT
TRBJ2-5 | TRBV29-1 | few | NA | CSVRGRNQETQYF | TGCAGCGTTAGGGGGAGGAATCAAGAGACCCAGTACTTC
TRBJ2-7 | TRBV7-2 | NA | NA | CAGSLGPSGEQYF | TGTGCCGGCAGCTTGGGACCCTCTGGGGAGCAGTACTTC
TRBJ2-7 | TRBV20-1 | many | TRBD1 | CSANTRDRGREQYF | TGCAGTGCTAACACCCGGGACAGGGGGCGCGAGCAGTACTTC
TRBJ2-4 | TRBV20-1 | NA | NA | CSARDWGGASIQYF | TGCAGTGCTAGAGATTGGGGCGGGGCAAGCATTCAGTACTTC
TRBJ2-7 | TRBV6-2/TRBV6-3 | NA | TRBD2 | CASSLAGGGSYEQYF | TGTGCCAGCAGTCTAGCGGGAGGGGGTTCCTACGAGCAGTACTTC
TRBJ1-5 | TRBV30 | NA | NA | CAWSVPRVNQPQHF | TGTGCCTGGAGTGTACCCAGGGTCAATCAGCCCCAGCATTTT
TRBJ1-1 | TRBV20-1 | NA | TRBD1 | CSARRTGAVFRTEAFF | TGCAGTGCTAGAAGGACAGGGGCTGTATTCCGCACTGAAGCTTTCTTT
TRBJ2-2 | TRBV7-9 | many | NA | CASSGGLNTGELFF | TGTGCCAGCAGCGGGGGACTGAACACCGGGGAGCTGTTTTTT
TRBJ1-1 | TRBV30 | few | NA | CAWGRGEDTEAFF | TGTGCCTGGGGAAGGGGGGAGGACACTGAAGCTTTCTTT
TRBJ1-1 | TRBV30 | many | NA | CAWSGATNTEAFF | TGTGCCTGGAGTGGGGCTACTAACACTGAAGCTTTCTTT
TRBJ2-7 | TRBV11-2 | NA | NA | CATRGEWHEQYF | TGTGCCACTAGGGGGGAGTGGCACGAGCAGTACTTC
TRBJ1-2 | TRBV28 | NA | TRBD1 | CASRQPKGAYGYTF | TGTGCCAGCAGACAACCCAAGGGGGCCTATGGCTACACCTTC